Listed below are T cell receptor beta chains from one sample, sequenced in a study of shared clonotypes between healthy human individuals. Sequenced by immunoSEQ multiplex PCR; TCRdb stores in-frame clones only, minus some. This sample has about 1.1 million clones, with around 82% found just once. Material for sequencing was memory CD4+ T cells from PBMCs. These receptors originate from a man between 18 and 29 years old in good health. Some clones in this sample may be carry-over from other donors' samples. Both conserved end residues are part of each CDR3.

CDR3: CSVRAGAMNTEAFF
J: TRBJ1-1
V: TRBV29-1

CDR3: CASSMGGGSSYNEQFF
J: TRBJ2-1
V: TRBV19

CDR3: CASSPPPSGRGNEQFF
J: TRBJ2-1
V: TRBV11-2

CDR3: CASRRAGGDLVTRAFF
J: TRBJ1-1
V: TRBV5-1

CDR3: CASSSQRGRSSAGANVLTF
J: TRBJ2-6
V: TRBV18

CDR3: CASSTPGWEGAKNIQYF
J: TRBJ2-4
V: TRBV19

CDR3: CASSPNSGRALTGELFF
J: TRBJ2-2
V: TRBV7-3

CDR3: CAWSPVTSFIEQFF
J: TRBJ2-1
V: TRBV30

CDR3: CASSLATGNTIYF
J: TRBJ1-3
V: TRBV5-1

CDR3: CASSEAGGGKSPLHF
J: TRBJ1-6
V: TRBV2

CDR3: CASSSPRTSTDTQYF
J: TRBJ2-3
V: TRBV28

CDR3: CSVVPPDSEQFF
J: TRBJ2-1
V: TRBV29-1

CDR3: CATRRGQGNTEAFF
J: TRBJ1-1
V: TRBV6-6

CDR3: CASSSARVVPEAFF
J: TRBJ1-1
V: TRBV7-2

CDR3: CASSYRTSAVYGYTF
J: TRBJ1-2
V: TRBV7-2

CDR3: CASSEAKGMNTEAFF
J: TRBJ1-1
V: TRBV6-1

CDR3: CASSSQGSNEKLFF
J: TRBJ1-4
V: TRBV5-1

CDR3: CASSYGPYSNQPQHF
J: TRBJ1-5
V: TRBV6-6

CDR3: CAIATGRTYNEQFF
J: TRBJ2-1
V: TRBV10-3

CDR3: CASSQDSQRANTGELFF
J: TRBJ2-2
V: TRBV4-1

CDR3: CAWSPTVGYTF
J: TRBJ1-2
V: TRBV30

CDR3: CAWSVGSIGNQPQHF
J: TRBJ1-5
V: TRBV30

CDR3: CASSQDPTGEAFF
J: TRBJ1-1
V: TRBV4-3

CDR3: CASSLTIYEQYF
J: TRBJ2-7
V: TRBV7-9

CDR3: CASSLRTGSSYGYTF
J: TRBJ1-2
V: TRBV4-2

CDR3: CASSLGGGGDEQYF
J: TRBJ2-7
V: TRBV7-6

CDR3: CASSSTGAETQYF
J: TRBJ2-5
V: TRBV28

CDR3: CAWTPGLAWETQYF
J: TRBJ2-5
V: TRBV30

CDR3: CASSPRVPGLAVEQFF
J: TRBJ2-1
V: TRBV7-2

CDR3: CASRRADVQNYGYTF
J: TRBJ1-2
V: TRBV6-5

CDR3: CASRHDSPGQQYF
J: TRBJ2-7
V: TRBV2

CDR3: CASSWTSGRGYEQYF
J: TRBJ2-7
V: TRBV5-1

CDR3: CASSPVLGFTDTQYF
J: TRBJ2-3
V: TRBV18

CDR3: CAITKAGLAGGTGGEQYF
J: TRBJ2-7
V: TRBV10-3

CDR3: CASSEQGIGTDTQYF
J: TRBJ2-3
V: TRBV6-1

CDR3: CASSLGPPGLAGGSYEQYF
J: TRBJ2-7
V: TRBV13

CDR3: CASSLQTRPSSDTQYF
J: TRBJ2-3
V: TRBV7-2

CDR3: CASSVKTGGFSGANVLTF
J: TRBJ2-6
V: TRBV9

CDR3: CARIRRATEAFF
J: TRBJ1-1
V: TRBV30

CDR3: CASSFYSGYGYTF
J: TRBJ1-2
V: TRBV28

CDR3: CASSRRDSGLTGEAFF
J: TRBJ1-1
V: TRBV5-4

CDR3: CASSLSTRRVSIGGELFF
J: TRBJ2-2
V: TRBV28

CDR3: CSVENPTGETQYF
J: TRBJ2-5
V: TRBV29-1

CDR3: CASRAGLNTEAFF
J: TRBJ1-1
V: TRBV2

CDR3: CASNDPNTEAFF
J: TRBJ1-1
V: TRBV7-2

CDR3: CASTEGLNTEAFF
J: TRBJ1-1
V: TRBV28

CDR3: CASSREETQYF
J: TRBJ2-5
V: TRBV7-9

CDR3: CASSQGNEQFF
J: TRBJ2-1
V: TRBV19

CDR3: CASSEALGRGQFF
J: TRBJ2-1
V: TRBV6-1

CDR3: CASSLGTKGLLTYEQYF
J: TRBJ2-7
V: TRBV28

CDR3: CASSYPGQGLFSNQPQHF
J: TRBJ1-5
V: TRBV28

CDR3: CAWSVGTTNQPQHF
J: TRBJ1-5
V: TRBV30

CDR3: CASSLKGPQNTGELFF
J: TRBJ2-2
V: TRBV5-1

CDR3: CARSLEYLAGAPNEQFF
J: TRBJ2-1
V: TRBV5-3

CDR3: CASSWGSGQPQHF
J: TRBJ1-5
V: TRBV28

CDR3: CASSSNVYEQYF
J: TRBJ2-7
V: TRBV7-9

CDR3: CASSHMDRGSGNTIYF
J: TRBJ1-3
V: TRBV16

CDR3: CASSLGGQLNQPQHF
J: TRBJ1-5
V: TRBV7-2